A selection of T cell receptor beta chains follows, all from one sample in a study of OX40 agonist ivuxolimab in advanced cancers. The protocol was immunoSEQ multiplex PCR, while the TCRdb copy is restricted to in-frame clones and leaves out a portion. Of about 41,000 clones listed, around four fifths were seen once; the top ten hold roughly 2.5%. The material sequenced was CD4+ or CD8+ T cells sorted from blood, taken in a trial of the OX40 agonist ivuxolimab. These receptors all stem from an adult with an advanced solid tumor such as melanoma, head and neck, liver or kidney cancer. Both conserved end residues are part of each CDR3. The D gene is left open where the match is weak. Clone size is shown for a subset of rows, as once, few, many or a class of expanded clone.

V	J	D	size	DNA	CDR3
TRBV18	TRBJ1-1	NA	NA	TGTGCCAGCTCCCCCAGACAGAATATGAACACTGAAGCTTTCTTT	CASSPRQNMNTEAFF
TRBV6-6	TRBJ1-4	TRBD1	NA	TGTGCCAGCAGTTACGACAGGGGGGGAGAAAAACTGTTTTTT	CASSYDRGGEKLFF
TRBV5-1	TRBJ1-2	NA	NA	TGCGCCAGCAGCTTATGGTCGCAGGGGCAGGGATACACCTTC	CASSLWSQGQGYTF
TRBV2	TRBJ1-3	NA	NA	TGTGCCAGCAGTGAAATGAGGGGAAGCTCTGGAAACACCATATATTTT	CASSEMRGSSGNTIYF
TRBV11-3	TRBJ2-1	TRBD1	once	TGTGCCAGCAGCTTAGAAGTGGGACAGGGAAATGAGCAGTTCTTC	CASSLEVGQGNEQFF
TRBV4-1	TRBJ2-1	TRBD2	NA	TGCGCCAGCAGCCAGGGACTAGCGGGAGATGGGTCCTACAATGAGCAGTTCTTC	CASSQGLAGDGSYNEQFF
TRBV7-7	TRBJ2-1	TRBD1	NA	TGTGCTAGCAGCAAGGGACAGAGCTCCTACAATGAGCAGTTCTTC	CASSKGQSSYNEQFF
TRBV27	TRBJ1-1	TRBD1	NA	TGTGCCACACAACAGGGGGCAGGGACTGAAGCTTTCTTT	CATQQGAGTEAFF
TRBV2	TRBJ2-5	NA	NA	TGTGCCAGCAGTGGGACTAAGCAAGAGACCCAGTACTTC	CASSGTKQETQYF
TRBV6-5	TRBJ1-1	NA	NA	TGTGCCAGCGGCAGACGTCAGGGCACTGAAGCTTTCTTT	CASGRRQGTEAFF
TRBV7-6	TRBJ2-3	TRBD2	NA	TGTGCCAGCAGCCCTAGCGGGAACACAGATACGCAGTATTTT	CASSPSGNTDTQYF
TRBV5-4	TRBJ2-5	NA	NA	TGTGCCAGCAGCCCGGCCCCAGAAGAGACCCAGTACTTC	CASSPAPEETQYF
TRBV6-1	TRBJ1-2	TRBD1	NA	TGTGCCAGCAGTGTGAATCTTCGGGGACAGGGGATCCATGGCTACACCTTC	CASSVNLRGQGIHGYTF
TRBV19	TRBJ1-1	TRBD1	NA	TGTGCCAGTAGTGCCGCAGGGGGCGGGGGCACTGAAGCTTTCTTT	CASSAAGGGGTEAFF
TRBV29-1	TRBJ2-5	TRBD1	NA	TGCAGCGTTGGGACAGGGGGCTTGAAGACCCAGTACTTC	CSVGTGGLKTQYF
TRBV5-4	TRBJ2-2	NA	NA	TGTGCCAGCAGCTCCGGGACCGAAGGGGGGGAGCTGTTTTTT	CASSSGTEGGELFF
TRBV15	TRBJ1-5	NA	NA	TGTGCCACCAGCAGCGGGGGGATAGGTACTAGACAGCCCCAGCATTTT	CATSSGGIGTRQPQHF
TRBV4-3	TRBJ2-6	NA	NA	TGCGCCAGCAGCCGGGGGACGGGCGGGGCCAACGTCCTGACTTTC	CASSRGTGGANVLTF
TRBV14	TRBJ2-5	NA	NA	TGTGCCAGCAGCCATGCCGGGTCCGCGGAGACCCAGTACTTC	CASSHAGSAETQYF
TRBV11-2	TRBJ2-1	TRBD2	NA	TGTGCCAGCAGCCGCTGGACTAGCGGGAGGGCCCATGAGCAGTTCTTC	CASSRWTSGRAHEQFF
TRBV4-3	TRBJ2-3	TRBD1	NA	TGCGCCAGCAGCCAAGGAAACAGGGGTAATACGCAGTATTTT	CASSQGNRGNTQYF
TRBV5-4	TRBJ2-3	TRBD2	NA	TGTGCCAGCAGCACTCGACTAGCAGGACACACAGATACGCAGTATTTT	CASSTRLAGHTDTQYF
TRBV29-1	TRBJ1-1	NA	NA	TGCAGCGTTGTCCGGCAGAGGAACACTGAAGCTTTCTTT	CSVVRQRNTEAFF
TRBV21-1	TRBJ2-3	NA	NA	TGTGCCAGCAGCAAAAGCGGGGGGCGGGGAGATACGCAGTATTTT	CASSKSGGRGDTQYF
TRBV19	TRBJ1-5	NA	NA	TGTGCCAGTAGCTATAGCAATCAGCCCCAGCATTTT	CASSYSNQPQHF
TRBV29-1	TRBJ2-3	NA	few	TGCAGCGTTGGTCCTACAGATACGCAGTATTTT	CSVGPTDTQYF
TRBV9	TRBJ2-5	NA	NA	TGTGCCAGCAGCGTAGCTGGAGGGGCCGAGACCCAGTACTTC	CASSVAGGAETQYF
TRBV19	TRBJ1-2	NA	NA	TGTGCCAGTAGTATAGACCGCAAGCCCACCTATGGCTACACCTTC	CASSIDRKPTYGYTF
TRBV9	TRBJ2-7	NA	medium-sized	TGTGCCAGCAGCGTAGCTCCAGACTCCTACGAGCAGTACTTC	CASSVAPDSYEQYF
TRBV30	TRBJ1-2	NA	medium-sized	TGTGCCTGGAGTGTACCGGCGATCTATGGCTACACCTTC	CAWSVPAIYGYTF
TRBV30	TRBJ2-1	TRBD1	once	TGTGCCTGGAGTGTAGCAGGGGGCGGTGACAATGAGCAGTTCTTC	CAWSVAGGGDNEQFF
TRBV30	TRBJ1-2	TRBD1	NA	TGTGCCTGGAGTGTCGGACAGGGCTTGATTGGCTACACCTTC	CAWSVGQGLIGYTF
TRBV7-3	TRBJ2-2	NA	NA	NA	CASSSSGQMPLFF
TRBV15	TRBJ1-1	NA	once	TGTGCCACCAGCAGAGAAGGGTACACTGAAGCTTTCTTT	CATSREGYTEAFF
TRBV9	TRBJ1-2	NA	NA	TGTGCCAGCAGCGTAGCCAAGACAGGCCTGAATGGCTACACCTTC	CASSVAKTGLNGYTF
TRBV25-1	TRBJ1-1	NA	few	TGTGCCAGCAGTGAATGGTCAGGGCTCACTGAAGCTTTCTTT	CASSEWSGLTEAFF
TRBV7-9	TRBJ2-1	NA	NA	TGTGCCAGCACAGCTTATCGGTGGAGTGACTCCTACAATGAGCAGTTCTTC	CASTAYRWSDSYNEQFF
TRBV2	TRBJ2-2	TRBD1	NA	TGTGCCGGTACCGGGACAGGGGGTTCCGGGGAGCTGTTTTTT	CAGTGTGGSGELFF
TRBV7-9	TRBJ2-1	NA	NA	TGTGCCAGCAGCTTAGGCTCATTCAATGAGCAGTTCTTC	CASSLGSFNEQFF
TRBV5-1	TRBJ2-1	TRBD2	NA	TGCGCCAGCACCCTAGCGGGAGCGGTTTACAATGAGCAGTTCTTC	CASTLAGAVYNEQFF
TRBV2	TRBJ2-5	NA	NA	TGTGCCAGCAGTGTGGCAGAGACCCAGTACTTC	CASSVAETQYF
TRBV7-2	TRBJ2-2	NA	NA	TGTGCCAGCAGCGCCAACAGTGGCCCCGGGGAGCTGTTTTTT	CASSANSGPGELFF
TRBV19	TRBJ1-4	NA	NA	TGTGCCAGTAGCCGACAGGCAACTAATGAAAAACTGTTTTTT	CASSRQATNEKLFF
TRBV29-1	TRBJ1-6	TRBD1	NA	TGCAGCGTCGCTTCTGGACAGGTGAATTCACCCCTCCACTTT	CSVASGQVNSPLHF
TRBV29-1	TRBJ1-2	NA	NA	TGCAGCGCCGTCGGGGCAAATGGCTACACCTTC	CSAVGANGYTF
TRBV18	TRBJ2-2	TRBD2	NA	TGTGCCAGCTCACCCCTCGCGGTAGCGGGAGGAGTGGCCACCGGGGAGCTGTTTTTT	CASSPLAVAGGVATGELFF
TRBV4-2	TRBJ1-6	NA	NA	TGTGCCAGCAGCCCGACTGGTTATAATTCACCCCTCCACTTT	CASSPTGYNSPLHF
TRBV14	TRBJ1-1	NA	NA	TGTGCCAGCAGCCATGTCCCCTCCGGGGACACTGAAGCTTTCTTT	CASSHVPSGDTEAFF
TRBV25-1	TRBJ1-1	NA	NA	TGTGCCAGCAGCGTAAGGGGAACCAACACTGAAGCTTTCTTT	CASSVRGTNTEAFF
TRBV5-1	TRBJ1-2	NA	NA	TGCGCCAGCGGCAACCCTCCGAGGGAATCGGGCTACACCTTC	CASGNPPRESGYTF
TRBV11-1	TRBJ1-1	TRBD1	few	TGTGCCAGCAGCCCAATGACAGGGATTGGAGCTTTCTTT	CASSPMTGIGAFF
TRBV5-4	TRBJ2-1	NA	once	TGTGCCAGCACTCGCGAGCCTTTTGACCCCATCTCCTACAATGAGCAGTTCTTC	CASTREPFDPISYNEQFF
TRBV7-3	TRBJ1-1	NA	NA	TGTGCCAGCAGCTTAGAAAGGAACACTGAAGCTTTCTTT	CASSLERNTEAFF
TRBV5-1	TRBJ2-5	NA	NA	TGCGCCAGCAGCTACAGCCAAGAGACCCAGTACTTC	CASSYSQETQYF
TRBV4-1	TRBJ2-5	TRBD2	few	TGCGCCAGCAGCCAGGTCTGGACTAGTATTTGGCAGACCCAGTACTTC	CASSQVWTSIWQTQYF
TRBV5-6	TRBJ1-1	NA	NA	TGTGCCAGCAGCTTTGGGACATCTGAAGCTTTCTTT	CASSFGTSEAFF